A single T cell receptor beta chain is shown here with its context. Germline V gives CDR1 MDHEN, CDR2 SYDVKM. Trimming took off 2 bases at V and 9 bases at J, with 25 bases between the two ends. This CDR3 is 17 amino acids long. Clones were sequenced by immunoSEQ multiplex PCR, and TCRdb holds only the in-frame ones, with some missing. The profile covers roughly 440,000 clones, with 88% appearing a single time and over 9.5% taken by the ten largest. The record originates from a study of blood T cell repertoires in COVID-19. Across the study: Samples of COVID-19 (acute and convalescent) were obtained from the United States, Italy and Spain. PBMCs, B-cell-depleted T cells, or T cells provided the cDNA or gDNA that made up the material.

Seattle enrolled patients during active infection and tracked them longitudinally. Specimen: peripheral blood. The TCR was taken from a woman in her 50s with COVID-19, enrolled during active disease. V and J are TRBV28 and TRBJ1-2, with D possibly matching TRBD1 (6 bases). The CDR3 is CASSLKGIRGGSGSYTF. In DNA, the CDR3 is TGTGCCAGCAGTTTAAAGGGAATCAGGGGAGGGAGTGGAAGCTACACCTTC.